The entry below gives a single T cell receptor beta chain sequence along with its context. This clonotype was observed a few times. Its recognized antigen is unknown. Base quality data are lacking; no much larger clone is found one base away. The record originates from a study of CD8 T cells in ankylosing spondylitis listed by TCRdb under 2017. As for the study more broadly: To find TCR variants linked to disease, the study profiled T cell receptor beta repertoires in ankylosing spondylitis patients and healthy donors. Peripheral blood samples were taken, and synovial fluid was additionally collected from ankylosing spondylitis patients. The full study cohort was made up of under 30 ankylosing spondylitis patients and 108 healthy donors.

Trimming costs V 4 bases and J 8 bases, and their ends lie 9 bases apart. The CDR3, cysteine through phenylalanine, is 12 amino acids long. The kept DNA is CDR3 alone, 36 bases in frame from the first base. CDR1 KGHSH and CDR2 LQKENI are derived from the germline V gene. Sequencer: Illumina HiSeq 2500. Quantitative 5'-RACE with molecular barcodes was used to prepare TCR beta libraries. The original pipeline was this. To identify disease-linked TCR variants, a new computational method was used, one built on a probabilistic model of VDJ rearrangement. TCRdb cleaned the public reads at Q25 with fastp, built clones with MiXCR and kept in-frame beta chains. Rows are unified per CDR3 protein, each entry keeping the most common DNA and genes. None of the V and J calls come from the authors' own analysis; TCRdb made them. The sample table shows around 150,000 distinct CDR3 sequences, and about 7% are seen once. 12% of the sample lies in the top ten.

The study at large found these results: In peripheral blood, the disease-linked clones were found at relatively low frequencies and had a CD8+ phenotype. Some TCR beta motif variants had previously been reported in synovial fluid and blood of reactive arthritis patients, which suggested common disease-initiation mechanisms. Significant enrichment of the disease-linked clones was reported in matched synovial fluid samples from ankylosing spondylitis patients. Blood from ankylosing spondylitis patients appeared to be characterized by a TCR beta motif made up of several highly homologous amino acid variants.

This clonotype originated in a female donor with ankylosing spondylitis or in good health (not recorded which). Material: blood, either unsorted or a sorted T cell fraction (not recorded which). The chain joins TRBV18 to TRBJ2-4, with the identity of the D gene unclear. The sequenced DNA is TGTGCCAGCTCACTCGCCTCGGACATTCAGTACTTC. It translates as CASSLASDIQYF.